The following is a T cell receptor (beta chain) sequence with its context. This entry is derived from a study of shared clonotypes between healthy human individuals. TCRdb keeps only in-frame clones here, not all; method: immunoSEQ multiplex PCR. The sample contains 1.4 million to 1.5 million clones, approximately 96% of which appear only once. The sequencing input was naive CD4+ T cells sorted from blood. The subset here: CD45RA+ positively selected. The clonotype was recovered from a man younger than 40 in good health.

CDR3 region: CASRPSGLADQETQYF. In DNA, the CDR3 is TGTGCCAGCCGGCCCTCGGGACTAGCGGATCAAGAGACCCAGTACTTC. V usage is TRBV11-1 and J usage is TRBJ2-5, with TRBD2 identical over 11 bases. The length of the CDR3 is 16 residues. Germline CDR1 is SGHAT and CDR2 is FQDESV (reference sequence). With V trimmed by 8 bases and J by 2 bases, 10 bases remained unmatched.